This is a list of T cell receptor beta chains from one sample in a study of shared clonotypes between healthy human individuals. Profiling relied on immunoSEQ multiplex PCR, and the TCRdb table lists in-frame clones only, not all of them. The table has a few hundred thousand clones, almost 97% seen once. Input material: naive CD4+ T cells sorted from blood. Source of these receptors: a woman aged 25-40 years in good health. Each CDR3 is given with its conserved first and last residue. Each record gives: J gene, clone size, D gene, V gene, CDR3 protein, CDR3 DNA. The D gene is left open where the match is weak. For some rows the clone size is stated as once, few or many, or as a class when expanded; others skip it.

TRBJ2-3,.,TRBD2,TRBV6-1,CASSELAGVIDTQYF,TGTGCCAGCAGTGAGCTAGCGGGAGTTATAGATACGCAGTATTTT
TRBJ2-2,.,.,TRBV18,CASSPQRSNTGELFF,TGTGCCAGCTCACCACAGCGGTCGAACACCGGGGAGCTGTTTTTT
TRBJ2-1,.,.,TRBV5-1,CASSLALGAGEYNEQFF,TGCGCCAGCAGCTTGGCTTTGGGGGCGGGCGAATACAATGAGCAGTTCTTC
TRBJ1-3,.,.,TRBV15,CATSRDYGGKSGNTIYF,TGTGCCACCAGCAGAGATTATGGGGGGAAGTCTGGAAACACCATATATTTT
TRBJ2-5,few,TRBD1,TRBV7-7,CASSLGAGDRASTQYF,TGTGCCAGCAGCTTAGGTGCCGGGGACAGGGCGTCGACCCAGTACTTC
TRBJ1-2,.,TRBD1,TRBV5-1,CASSSDRGAGGYTF,TGCGCCAGCAGCTCGGACAGGGGCGCGGGGGGCTACACCTTC
TRBJ2-5,.,.,TRBV11-1,CASSLEGPKTQYF,TGTGCCAGCAGCTTAGAAGGTCCTAAGACCCAGTACTTC
TRBJ2-3,.,.,TRBV25-1,CASSEFLGDVDTQYF,TGTGCCAGCAGTGAGTTTCTGGGAGATGTAGATACGCAGTATTTT
TRBJ2-5,.,.,TRBV6-1,CASRQETQYF,TGTGCCAGCAGGCAAGAGACCCAGTACTTC
TRBJ1-5,.,.,TRBV28,CASSFTEQPQHF,TGTGCCAGCAGTTTTACCGAACAGCCCCAGCATTTT
TRBJ1-5,.,TRBD1,TRBV6-5,CASSSPDRNQPQHF,TGTGCCAGCAGTTCCCCGGACAGGAATCAGCCCCAGCATTTT
TRBJ1-5,.,.,TRBV14,CASSQGGNQPQHF,TGTGCCAGCAGCCAAGGGGGAAATCAGCCCCAGCATTTT
TRBJ2-5,.,TRBD2,TRBV5-1,CASSLRHLAGSYYRETQYF,TGCGCCAGCAGCCTGCGCCATCTAGCGGGATCCTATTATCGAGAGACCCAGTACTTC